This T cell receptor beta chain was recovered during a study of metastatic and nonmetastatic thyroid tumors. Study background: Malignant and benign thyroid patients had repertoires compared in peripheral blood and tumor or nodule tissue.

As handled by the study authors: Built for papillary thyroid cancer, a distant-metastasis classifier drew on CDR3 differences across clinicopathological groups. With MiXCR, TCRdb reprocessed the PCR reads. In this record, the V and J calls reflect TCRdb's handling and not the investigators' own analysis. Seen here are roughly 20,000 clones, 22% observed once, and the top ten hold around 7.8%. Thyroid surgery had not been preceded by any treatment in any patient. The specimen was adjacent normal tissue. The receptor was isolated from a female donor with papillary thyroid cancer or a benign thyroid nodule (not recorded which). Some clones in this sample may be carry-over from other donors' samples.

Written as DNA, the CDR3 is TGTGCCAGCACCCCAAGCGGGAGGCCCTACGAGCAGTACTTC. This encodes CASTPSGRPYEQYF. The rearrangement links TRBV12-3 or TRBV12-4 to TRBJ2-7; 9 bases line up with TRBD2. The ends lost 7 bases at V and 2 bases at J; junction bases unmatched: 6. The CDR3 extends over 14 amino acids.